This T cell receptor beta chain derives from a study of CD8+CD57+ T cells in acquired aplastic anemia. Genomic DNA served as template for TCR beta VDJ and CDR3 profiling. TCRdb re-called the reads with MiXCR, one entry per CDR3 protein. Of some 200,000 distinct CDR3 sequences in the sample, 30% to 35% are singletons; the top ten hold 0.95% to 1.3%. Trimming pared 5 bases from V and 7 bases from J, leaving 18 bases between. The CDR3 spans 15 residues. Germline V gives CDR1 SGHAT, CDR2 FQNNGV. This clonotype was seen once. Input material: sorted CD4+, CD8+, or CD8+CD57+ T cells (not recorded which) from PBMCs. The source is a human donor in good health, serving as a control. The V and J genes are TRBV11-2 and TRBJ2-1; D is unresolved. The CDR3 loop reads CASSPTTRLGNEQFF. The DNA for the CDR3 is TGTGCCAGCAGCCCGACCACCCGCCTGGGTAATGAGCAGTTCTTC.